This record covers a single T cell receptor (beta chain). This CDR3 is built from 14 residues. The ends were cut back, 5 bases at V and 1 base at J, with 11 bases in the middle. Germline V gene sequence: CDR1 SGHTA, CDR2 FQGNSA. This entry belongs to a study of T cells in Graves' hyperthyroidism and ophthalmopathy. Amplified TCR beta CDR3 regions derived from RNA transcripts. Using the HTBI primer set, a first-round RT-PCR was run on the TCR CDR3. TCRdb reanalysed the multiplex PCR reads using MiXCR and keeps one entry per CDR3 protein. This sample carries hundreds of thousands of distinct CDR3 sequences, around 42% of them seen once, and the ten largest clones take 8.2%. Hyperthyroidism of Graves' type that showed no ophthalmopathy progression within 18 months was stable. Hyperthyroidism was newly diagnosed in patients aged 18 to 65 (duration under 2 months).

The receptor was derived from a woman aged 18-29 years with Graves' hyperthyroidism. The source material was peripheral blood or thyroid tissue (not recorded which). J is TRBJ2-5 and V is TRBV7-2; D unresolved. The CDR3 spells CASSQGLSQETQYF. CDR3 sequence (DNA): TGTGCCAGCAGCCAAGGTCTGAGCCAAGAGACCCAGTACTTC.